This T cell receptor (beta chain) was captured by sequencing in a study of T cell responses to AZD1222 COVID-19 vaccine. Germline CDR1 MNHEY, CDR2 SMNVEV (reference sequence). Germline trimming cut 6 bases from V and 1 base from J; bases unmatched to any gene: 13. There are 17 residues in the CDR3. Only one count was recorded for this clone. The table came from immunoSEQ multiplex PCR; TCRdb's copy has only in-frame clones and leaves some out. Of over 85,000 clones in the sample, around 90% were seen once. The chain combines TRBV27 with TRBJ2-3, with 7 bases that match TRBD1. The sample was peripheral blood, taken on day 0 of AZD1222 vaccination. This TCR came from an adult in good health. CDR3 sequence reads: CASSPTQGVVGTDTQYF. Written as DNA, the CDR3 is TGTGCCAGCAGCCCAACTCAGGGGGTGGTCGGCACAGATACGCAGTATTTT.